These T cell receptor beta chains were read from a single sample in a study of tumor and adjacent non-tumor tissue in lung cancer. TCRdb passed the multiplex PCR reads through MiXCR, listing each CDR3 protein once. Of 120,000 or so distinct CDR3 sequences in the sample, 66% are singletons; the top ten hold around 13%. The material sequenced was lung tumor tissue. These receptors were obtained from a man aged 30 to 45 with non-small cell lung cancer. Both conserved end residues are part of each CDR3. D genes are given only for firm matches. Some rows have no size entry. The others give once, few or many, or a class for an expanded clone.

J gene,V gene,clone size,D gene,CDR3 protein,CDR3 DNA
TRBJ2-3,TRBV11-3,.,TRBD2,CASSLLAGGPGDTHYF,TGTGCCAGCAGCTTACTAGCGGGAGGGCCAGGGGATACGCATTATTTT
TRBJ1-1,TRBV6-5,.,.,CASSYNRYSPEAFF,TGTGCCAGCAGTTACAACCGGTACAGCCCTGAAGCTTTCTTT
TRBJ1-6,TRBV4-1,.,TRBD1,CASNLQGVNSPLHF,TGCGCCAGCAACCTACAGGGGGTTAATTCACCCCTCCACTTT
TRBJ2-7,TRBV20-1,.,.,CSVRPMTSGNSYEQYF,TGCAGTGTTAGACCTATGACTAGTGGTAATTCCTACGAGCAGTACTTC
TRBJ1-5,TRBV20-1,once,.,CSAMQGPSNQPQHF,TGCAGTGCTATGCAGGGACCCAGCAATCAGCCCCAGCATTTT
TRBJ2-5,TRBV6-2/TRBV6-3,.,.,CASRSGGVGETRYF,TGTGCCAGCAGGAGTGGCGGGGTAGGAGAGACCCGGTACTTC
TRBJ1-1,TRBV4-1,.,.,CASNQSSVTEAFF,TGCGCCAGCAACCAAAGCTCAGTTACTGAAGCTTTCTTT
TRBJ2-3,TRBV11-3,.,TRBD2,CASIPRAGGRADTQYF,TGTGCCAGCATCCCACGAGCGGGAGGGCGCGCAGATACGCAGTATTTT
TRBJ2-1,TRBV4-2,.,TRBD2,CASSHTPLAGAYSEQFF,TGTGCCAGCAGCCACACCCCCTTAGCGGGAGCCTACAGTGAGCAGTTCTTC
TRBJ2-1,TRBV20-1,once,TRBD2,CSASPSGGEQFF,TGCAGTGCTAGCCCTAGCGGGGGGGAGCAATTCTTC
TRBJ1-5,TRBV12-3/TRBV12-4,.,.,CASTLQARAPQHF,TGTGCCAGCACTTTGCAGGCGCGGGCGCCCCAGCATTTT
TRBJ2-2,TRBV29-1,many,.,CSATVNTGELFF,TGCAGCGCGACAGTAAACACCGGGGAGCTGTTTTTT
TRBJ1-3,TRBV29-1,.,.,CSAGSDTRYF,TGTAGCGCCGGCTCGGACACCAGATATTTT
TRBJ2-5,TRBV5-4,few,TRBD2,CASSGSGAGDQEPQYF,TGTGCCAGCAGCGGCAGTGGGGCGGGGGATCAAGAGCCCCAGTACTTC
TRBJ2-1,TRBV20-1,many,TRBD2,CSARPTSGEINEQFF,TGCAGTGCTAGACCTACTAGCGGGGAGATCAATGAGCAGTTCTTC
TRBJ2-3,TRBV20-1,.,.,CNANMREKGTDTQYF,TGCAATGCTAACATGAGGGAGAAGGGTACAGATACGCAGTATTTT
TRBJ2-5,TRBV6-1,.,TRBD2,CASSDWASGGETQYF,TGTGCCAGCAGTGATTGGGCTAGCGGGGGTGAGACCCAGTACTTC
TRBJ2-5,TRBV7-8,few,.,CASSTQRTQYF,TGTGCCAGCAGCACCCAGCGGACCCAGTACTTC
TRBJ1-5,TRBV4-1,.,.,CASNQEPKEGQPQLF,TGCGCCAGCAACCAAGAGCCCAAAGAAGGTCAGCCCCAGCTTTTT
TRBJ2-7,TRBV20-1,.,TRBD1,CSVGTGDTYEQYF,TGCAGTGTTGGGACAGGGGATACCTACGAGCAGTATTTC
TRBJ2-7,TRBV20-1,.,.,CSASGTVSYEQYF,TGCAGTGCCAGCGGGACAGTCTCCTACGAGCAGTACTTC
TRBJ2-1,TRBV20-1,.,.,CSARNSGGIGEQFF,TGCAGTGCTAGAAATAGTGGAGGAATCGGTGAACAGTTCTTC
TRBJ2-1,TRBV20-1,.,TRBD2,CTARDAGGYNEQLF,TGCACTGCTAGAGATGCCGGGGGGTACAATGAGCAGTTATTC
TRBJ1-1,TRBV4-1,.,.,CASSQVGGTEALF,TGCGCCAGCAGCCAGGTCGGGGGAACTGAAGCTCTCTTT
TRBJ2-1,TRBV24-1,many,.,CATSDLRRTAYNEQFF,TGTGCCACCAGTGATTTGCGGAGGACAGCCTACAATGAGCAGTTCTTC
TRBJ2-7,TRBV11-2,.,TRBD2,CASNLAPGGQYF,TGTGCCAGCAACTTAGCACCGGGAGGGCAATACTTC
TRBJ2-5,TRBV5-4,.,.,CASCLAGAMTQYF,TGTGCCAGCTGTTTGGCAGGGGCAATGACCCAGTACTTC
TRBJ2-7,TRBV12-3/TRBV12-4,.,.,CASRLGLPQYEQYF,TGTGCCAGCAGGTTGGGGCTGCCCCAATACGAGCAGTACTTC
TRBJ1-2,TRBV20-1,many,.,CSGDSPNTGYGYTF,TGCAGTGGCGATAGTCCGAATACGGGCTATGGCTACACCTTC
TRBJ2-5,TRBV11-2,.,TRBD1,CASSLDREETHNF,TGTGCCAGCAGCTTGGACAGGGAAGAGACCCACAACTTC
TRBJ2-7,TRBV20-1,once,TRBD2,CSAPLSGSLDEQYF,TGCAGTGCTCCTCTGAGCGGGAGTCTGGACGAGCAGTACTTC
TRBJ2-5,TRBV6-8,.,.,CASSVGVVETQYF,TGTGCCAGCAGTGTCGGTGTAGTAGAGACCCAATACTTC
TRBJ1-5,TRBV20-1,.,.,CSAIPTPNQPQHF,TGCAGTGCCATTCCGACACCTAATCAGCCCCAGCATTTT
TRBJ2-5,TRBV4-1,many,TRBD2,CASSQMGTSGGETQYF,TGCGCCAGCAGCCAAATGGGAACTAGCGGTGGAGAGACCCAGTACTTC
TRBJ1-4,TRBV7-6,few,.,CASSPRFATNEKLFF,TGTGCCAGCAGCCCCCGGTTTGCAACTAATGAAAAACTGTTTTTT
TRBJ1-6,TRBV14,.,.,CVSSRTRTGRPSPLHF,TGTGTCAGCAGCCGGACGAGAACAGGGCGTCCTTCACCCCTCCACTTT
TRBJ2-1,TRBV5-4,.,TRBD2,CASSELAGGPSYDEQLF,TGTGCCAGCAGCGAACTAGCGGGGGGGCCGTCCTACGATGAGCAGCTCTTC
TRBJ1-1,TRBV7-2,once,TRBD1,CASSPPPGQGAGTEAFF,TGTGCCAGCAGCCCCCCGCCGGGACAGGGGGCTGGCACTGAAGCTTTCTTT
TRBJ2-7,TRBV12-3/TRBV12-4,.,.,CASSSSFRDNSYEQYF,TGTGCAAGCAGCTCATCATTCCGGGACAACTCCTACGAGCAGTACTTC
TRBJ2-7,TRBV12-3/TRBV12-4,once,TRBD2,CASGHGTSGGVSEHYF,TGTGCCAGCGGTCACGGGACTAGCGGGGGGGTTTCCGAGCACTACTTC
TRBJ2-7,TRBV11-1,medium-sized,.,CASSLGGGRPYEQYF,TGTGCCAGCAGTCTTGGAGGGGGCAGACCCTACGAGCAGTACTTC
TRBJ2-5,TRBV6-5,once,.,CAGSFQGETQYF,TGTGCCGGCAGTTTCCAGGGTGAGACCCAGTACTTC
TRBJ2-2,TRBV6-6,.,TRBD2,CATSYDLAENTGELFF,TGTGCTACCAGTTACGACCTAGCGGAAAACACCGGGGAGCTGTTTTTT
TRBJ2-1,TRBV11-2,.,TRBD1,CASGLDRINEQFF,TGTGCAAGCGGCTTGGACAGGATCAATGAGCAGTTCTTC
TRBJ1-1,TRBV20-1,.,.,CSARVPLPWENTEAFF,TGCAGTGCTAGAGTGCCGCTCCCGTGGGAGAACACTGAAGCTTTCTTT
TRBJ1-2,TRBV11-2,.,.,CASTLDPQGIHGYTF,TGTGCCAGCACTTTAGATCCCCAGGGCATCCATGGCTACACCTTC
TRBJ2-7,TRBV5-1,few,TRBD1,CASSGGSGTGDYEQYF,TGCGCCAGCAGCGGTGGCTCCGGGACAGGAGACTACGAGCAGTACTTC
TRBJ2-7,TRBV6-2/TRBV6-3,many,.,CASNEQGNYEQYF,TGTGCCAGCAACGAACAGGGAAACTACGAGCAGTACTTC
TRBJ1-1,TRBV6-1,.,.,CASSWIIMGGTEAFF,TGTGCCAGCAGTTGGATCATTATGGGAGGCACTGAAGCTTTCTTT